This T cell receptor beta chain was profiled in a study of shared T cell receptors in the human thymus. Using immunoSEQ multiplex PCR, the repertoire was profiled, and TCRdb retains in-frame clones only, with some absent. In the table there are some 640,000 clones, around 87% of which are singletons. CDR3 length: 15 residues. V was clipped by 6 bases and J by 3 bases; unmatched bases: 11. Germline CDR1 is MNHEY and CDR2 is SMNVEV (reference sequence). The sample was also reused in another study, on human thymus T cells. That study reports: All donors were healthy Finnish infants who were undergoing corrective surgery to treat congenital heart defects. Thymic material originated from resections removed in the course of corrective heart surgery. Thymic and blood repertoires appeared to display a bias in their usage of V and J genes.

Sequencing input: thymocytes. The source is a boy under two years old with a congenital heart defect. The chain links TRBV27 to TRBJ2-7; TRBD1 agrees at 7 bases. CDR3 protein: CASSPQVTGCYEQYF. CDR3 nucleotides: TGTGCCAGCAGCCCCCAGGTGACAGGGTGCTACGAGCAGTACTTC.